A selection of T cell receptor beta chains follows, all from one sample in a study of blood T cell repertoires in COVID-19. Sequencing was performed with immunoSEQ multiplex PCR; in TCRdb, only in-frame clones are kept and a portion is missing. This table has 120,000 to 150,000 clones, about nine tenths appearing once. Sequencing input: peripheral blood. These receptor sequences come from an elderly man with acute or convalescent COVID-19. CDR3s include the opening cysteine and the closing phenylalanine or tryptophan. The D gene is left open where the match is weak. The listing skips clone size in some rows; elsewhere it reads once, few, many or a size class.

TRBJ2-2 | TRBV29-1 | TRBD1 | - | TGCAGCGTCAAGGGGGGACAGGGACTGGGCACCGGGGAGCTGTTTTTT | CSVKGGQGLGTGELFF
TRBJ1-1 | TRBV5-1 | TRBD1 | few | TGCGCCAGCAGCTCGGGGGACAGATTCATGAACACTGAAGCTTTCTTT | CASSSGDRFMNTEAFF
TRBJ2-1 | TRBV27 | - | - | TGTGCCAGCAGCGCCTACAATGAGCAGTTCTTC | CASSAYNEQFF
TRBJ2-7 | TRBV2 | TRBD2 | - | TGTGCCAGCAAGTCGAGCGGGAGTGGCTCCTACGAGCAGTACTTC | CASKSSGSGSYEQYF
TRBJ2-7 | TRBV6-2/TRBV6-3 | TRBD2 | - | TGTGCCAGCAGCTCGAGTTTAGCGGGAGGCTACGAGCAGTACTTC | CASSSSLAGGYEQYF
TRBJ2-1 | TRBV5-1 | TRBD2 | - | TGCGCCAGCAGCTTGGCCCTGACTAGCGGGAGAGAGTTCTTC | CASSLALTSGREFF
TRBJ2-1 | TRBV7-6 | - | - | TGTGCCAGCAGCTCCCTGCCCGGGGAGGACAATGAGCAGTTCTTC | CASSSLPGEDNEQFF
TRBJ2-1 | TRBV9 | - | - | TGTGCCAGCAGCGTAGGTGTCGTTTGGGACTTCAACAATGAGCAGTTCTTC | CASSVGVVWDFNNEQFF
TRBJ2-1 | TRBV7-2 | TRBD2 | - | TGTGCCAGCAGCTTATGGGGGACTAGCGGGGATGAGCAGTTCTTC | CASSLWGTSGDEQFF
TRBJ2-7 | TRBV11-1 | - | - | TGTGCCAGCAGCTTTGGTGGGAGTGGTTCCTACGAGCAGTACTTC | CASSFGGSGSYEQYF
TRBJ2-3 | TRBV2 | - | - | TGTGCCAGCAGTGATTCGCCTGAGCGACAGGGACTCACAGATACGCAGTATTTT | CASSDSPERQGLTDTQYF
TRBJ2-1 | TRBV9 | TRBD2 | - | TGTGCCAGCAGCCCTCGCCTAGCGGGGGTAGTCAATGAGCAGTTCTTC | CASSPRLAGVVNEQFF
TRBJ2-7 | TRBV5-1 | TRBD1 | - | TGCGCCAGCAGCGGGGGACAGCCCATTCTCTACGAGCAGTACTTC | CASSGGQPILYEQYF
TRBJ2-5 | TRBV3-1/TRBV3-2 | - | - | TGTGCCAGCAGCCAAGAACAGCTTCAAGAGACCCAGTACTTC | CASSQEQLQETQYF
TRBJ2-7 | TRBV11-3 | TRBD2 | - | TGTGCCAGCAGCTTATGGACTAGCTGCTGCGAGCAGTACTTC | CASSLWTSCCEQYF
TRBJ1-2 | TRBV3-1/TRBV3-2 | - | - | TGTGCCAGCACCTCCGCAGGGAACTATGGCTACACCTTC | CASTSAGNYGYTF
TRBJ2-1 | TRBV2 | - | - | TGTGCCAGCACGGCGGTTTCCTACAATGAGCAGTTCTTC | CASTAVSYNEQFF
TRBJ2-2 | TRBV5-6 | TRBD1 | - | TGTGCCAGCAGCTTCGGACAGGGAACGACCGGGGAGCTGTTTTTT | CASSFGQGTTGELFF
TRBJ1-2 | TRBV3-1/TRBV3-2 | TRBD1 | - | TGTGCCAGCAGCTCCGAGACAGGGGGTTGGGGTGGCTACACCTTC | CASSSETGGWGGYTF
TRBJ2-1 | TRBV6-2/TRBV6-3 | - | - | TGTGCCAGCAGTCACAGGGAATTGTATGAGCAGTTCTTC | CASSHRELYEQFF
TRBJ1-6 | TRBV9 | - | - | TGTGCCAGCAGCGCCTCCTTAGAGGTCGGCCCCCTCCACTTT | CASSASLEVGPLHF
TRBJ2-2 | TRBV6-5 | - | - | TGTGCCAGCACGGTACCAGGGAACACCGGGGAGCTGTTTTTT | CASTVPGNTGELFF
TRBJ1-6 | TRBV6-5 | - | once | TGTGCCAGCAGCGGACATACTAATTCACCCCTCCACTTT | CASSGHTNSPLHF
TRBJ2-7 | TRBV28 | - | - | TGTGCCAGCAGGGGCTCGGCGGGATTGGGCTCCTACGAGCAGTACTTC | CASRGSAGLGSYEQYF
TRBJ1-6 | TRBV18 | - | - | TGTGCCAGCTCACCAGACGCGGGGGCCAATTCACCCCTCCACTTT | CASSPDAGANSPLHF
TRBJ1-1 | TRBV7-2 | - | - | TGTGCCAGCAGCCCATACCCCGGACAGCTGAACACTGAAGCTTTCTTT | CASSPYPGQLNTEAFF
TRBJ2-1 | TRBV6-4 | TRBD2 | once | TGTGCCAGCAGTGCACTAGCGGGGGGGCCTGGCTACAATGAGCAGTTCTTC | CASSALAGGPGYNEQFF
TRBJ2-3 | TRBV28 | - | - | TGTGCCAGCAGCTGGGGGGGCACAGATACGCAGTATTTT | CASSWGGTDTQYF
TRBJ2-7 | TRBV5-1 | - | - | TGCGCCAGCAGCTTGAATTCCCAGGGCCGACTCTCCTACGAGCAGTACTTC | CASSLNSQGRLSYEQYF
TRBJ2-3 | TRBV2 | - | - | TGTGCCAGCAGCGGACTTCGGGTTTCCTCTAGCACAGATACGCAGTATTTT | CASSGLRVSSSTDTQYF
TRBJ2-1 | TRBV5-1 | TRBD2 | - | TGCGCCAGCAGTTCCCCCCGGACTAGCGGGAGTAATGAGCAGTTCTTC | CASSSPRTSGSNEQFF
TRBJ2-7 | TRBV6-1 | TRBD2 | - | TGTGCCAGCAGTGATAGCCTAGCGGCGAGCTCCTACGAGCAGTACTTC | CASSDSLAASSYEQYF
TRBJ2-1 | TRBV12-3/TRBV12-4 | - | - | TGTGCCAGCAGTTTGCGACTAAACAATGAGCAGTTCTTC | CASSLRLNNEQFF
TRBJ1-2 | TRBV5-4 | TRBD1 | - | TGTGCCAGCAGCTCAGACAGGGGAGGGCAAGGCTACACCTTC | CASSSDRGGQGYTF
TRBJ2-1 | TRBV6-6 | TRBD2 | - | TGTGCCAGCAGACGACCGCCGGGACTAGCGGGCTACAATGAGCAGTTCTTC | CASRRPPGLAGYNEQFF
TRBJ1-6 | TRBV2 | TRBD1 | - | TGTGCCAGCAGGATCACAGGGGCAAATTCACCCCTCCACTTT | CASRITGANSPLHF
TRBJ2-7 | TRBV30 | TRBD1 | - | TGTGCCTGGAACGCCGGGACAGGGGTGTACGAGCAGTACTTC | CAWNAGTGVYEQYF
TRBJ2-2 | TRBV3-1/TRBV3-2 | - | - | TGTGCCAGCAGCCCTAACTCCGGGGAGCTGTTTTTT | CASSPNSGELFF
TRBJ2-3 | TRBV4-2 | - | - | TGTGCCAGCAGCCAAGAAGACTTCAGAGATACGCAGTATTTT | CASSQEDFRDTQYF
TRBJ2-3 | TRBV24-1 | TRBD1 | - | TGTGCCACCAGTGAGTCAACAGGGGTAGGCACAGATACGCAGTATTTT | CATSESTGVGTDTQYF
TRBJ2-2 | TRBV5-5 | - | - | TGTGCCAGCAGCTTCACCGGGAACACCGGGGAGCTGTTTTTT | CASSFTGNTGELFF
TRBJ1-1 | TRBV5-6 | - | - | TGTGCCAGCAGCTTGGGACCCACAGGGAACACTGAAGCTTTCTTT | CASSLGPTGNTEAFF